A selection of T cell receptor beta chains follows, all from one sample in a study of blood T cell repertoires in COVID-19. The method was immunoSEQ multiplex PCR; TCRdb's version includes in-frame clones alone and lacks a portion of them. Of 50,000 to 65,000 clones in the sample, 88% were seen once. Sample: peripheral blood. The receptors were gathered from a human donor in a cohort sampled during active COVID-19. Both conserved end residues are part of each CDR3. The D gene is left open where the match is weak. Expanded clones get a size class; other rows say once, few or many, or leave the size out.

TRBJ2-1 | TRBD2 | - | TRBV11-2 | CASSLNRGGVDEQFF | TGTGCCAGCAGCTTAAATCGGGGAGGGGTCGATGAGCAGTTCTTC
TRBJ2-2 | - | few | TRBV20-1 | CSASRDTPTGELFF | TGCAGTGCTAGTAGGGACACCCCCACCGGGGAGCTGTTTTTT
TRBJ1-4 | - | - | TRBV7-2 | CASSLVGRTNEKLFF | TGTGCCAGCAGCTTAGTCGGGAGGACTAATGAAAAACTGTTTTTT
TRBJ2-7 | - | - | TRBV4-1 | CASSQVGGELGTYEQYF | TGCGCCAGCAGCCAAGTCGGGGGAGAGTTGGGGACCTACGAGCAGTACTTC
TRBJ2-3 | - | - | TRBV6-2/TRBV6-3 | CASTPQVIGSTDTQYF | TGTGCCAGCACCCCACAGGTTATCGGGAGCACAGATACGCAGTATTTT
TRBJ1-5 | - | few | TRBV6-2/TRBV6-3 | CASSRLSNQPQHF | TGTGCCAGCAGCCGTCTTAGCAATCAGCCCCAGCATTTT
TRBJ1-2 | TRBD1 | - | TRBV7-9 | CASSTGQARGYTF | TGTGCCAGCAGCACAGGACAGGCACGAGGCTACACCTTC
TRBJ2-2 | - | - | TRBV3-1/TRBV3-2 | CASSQVRGELFF | TGTGCCAGCAGCCAAGTCCGGGGGGAGCTGTTTTTT
TRBJ2-7 | TRBD1 | once | TRBV7-8 | CASSESGQTFYEQYF | TGTGCCAGCAGCGAATCGGGACAGACCTTCTACGAGCAGTACTTC
TRBJ1-1 | TRBD1 | - | TRBV6-4 | CASSGPGQGNTEAFF | TGTGCCAGCAGTGGCCCGGGACAGGGGAACACTGAAGCTTTCTTT
TRBJ2-1 | TRBD2 | - | TRBV5-1 | CASSLASGESHNEQFF | TGCGCCAGCAGCTTGGCAAGCGGGGAGTCCCACAATGAGCAGTTCTTC
TRBJ1-1 | - | once | TRBV29-1 | CSVGGDWREAFF | TGCAGCGTGGGGGGGGATTGGCGTGAAGCTTTCTTT
TRBJ1-5 | - | - | TRBV27 | CASSLQGYQPQHF | TGTGCCAGCAGTTTACAGGGGTATCAGCCCCAGCATTTT
TRBJ1-5 | TRBD1 | - | TRBV15 | CATSNWDSSNQPQHF | TGTGCCACCAGCAATTGGGACAGTAGCAATCAGCCCCAGCATTTT
TRBJ2-5 | TRBD1 | - | TRBV4-1 | CASSQGGQRQETQYF | TGCGCCAGCAGCCAAGGGGGACAGCGTCAAGAGACCCAGTACTTC
TRBJ2-7 | - | - | TRBV3-1/TRBV3-2 | CASSSGAYEQYF | TGTGCCAGCAGCTCCGGGGCCTACGAGCAGTACTTC
TRBJ1-2 | TRBD1 | - | TRBV10-3 | CAISGGTGDGYTF | TGTGCCATCAGTGGGGGGACAGGGGATGGCTACACCTTC
TRBJ2-7 | TRBD1 | - | TRBV7-6 | CASSTRTGLSYEQYF | TGTGCCAGCAGCACCCGGACAGGGCTCTCCTACGAGCAGTACTTC
TRBJ2-1 | - | once | TRBV7-8 | CASTETNYNEQFF | TGTGCCAGCACCGAAACAAACTACAATGAGCAGTTCTTC
TRBJ2-7 | - | - | TRBV5-5 | CASSLAQASYEQYF | TGTGCCAGCAGCTTGGCGCAAGCCTCCTACGAGCAGTACTTC
TRBJ1-5 | - | once | TRBV6-6 | CASSAGTKSKPQHF | TGTGCCAGCAGCGCCGGGACAAAATCGAAGCCCCAGCATTTT
TRBJ1-4 | TRBD1 | - | TRBV28 | CASRPQGEAIEKLFF | TGTGCCAGCAGACCGCAGGGGGAGGCCATTGAAAAACTGTTTTTT
TRBJ1-1 | TRBD1 | - | TRBV7-9 | CASSLTGVNTEAFF | TGTGCCAGCAGCTTGACAGGGGTAAACACTGAAGCTTTCTTT
TRBJ2-1 | - | - | TRBV10-3 | CAISDPDGAGSNNEQFF | TGTGCCATCAGTGACCCAGATGGGGCAGGAAGCAACAATGAGCAGTTCTTC
TRBJ2-4 | TRBD1 | - | TRBV5-1 | CASSLARGGLNIQYF | TGCGCCAGCAGCTTGGCCAGAGGGGGCTTAAACATTCAGTACTTC
TRBJ1-3 | - | - | TRBV9 | CASSQGVSGNTIYF | TGTGCCAGCAGCCAAGGGGTATCTGGAAACACCATATATTTT
TRBJ1-5 | - | - | TRBV2 | CASNTGSNQPQHF | TGTGCCAGCAACACAGGTAGCAATCAGCCCCAGCATTTT
TRBJ2-2 | TRBD1 | - | TRBV28 | CASRLGTGGSGELFF | TGTGCCAGCAGACTAGGGACAGGGGGCTCCGGGGAGCTGTTTTTT
TRBJ2-2 | TRBD1 | - | TRBV7-2 | CASSLGGQGNTGELFF | TGTGCCAGCAGCTTAGGGGGACAGGGGAACACCGGGGAGCTGTTTTTT
TRBJ2-7 | - | few | TRBV5-6 | CASSLSAYEQYF | TGTGCCAGCAGCTTGTCGGCCTACGAGCAGTACTTC
TRBJ1-1 | - | - | TRBV4-2 | CASSQELNFMNTEAFF | TGTGCCAGCAGCCAAGAACTGAACTTCATGAACACTGAAGCTTTCTTT
TRBJ2-1 | - | - | TRBV19 | CASSPQRTYNEQFF | TGTGCCAGTAGTCCCCAGCGTACCTACAATGAGCAGTTCTTC
TRBJ1-2 | - | - | TRBV7-2 | CASSLGAGTTWGYTF | TGTGCCAGCAGCTTAGGGGCAGGGACTACCTGGGGCTACACCTTC